The rows below give T cell receptor beta chains drawn from one sample of a study of cytomegalovirus exposure and HLA in healthy donors. The data were produced by immunoSEQ multiplex PCR, yet TCRdb's version contains in-frame clones alone and is incomplete. The table has 100,000 to 150,000 clones, 60% to 85% seen once; the top ten hold less than 2%. Sample: PBMCs. These TCRs come from a woman in her late teens or twenties in good health and CMV-seronegative. Each CDR3 is given with its conserved first and last residue. D genes are given only for firm matches. Expanded clones are given a class, and other clones once, few, many or no size at all.

D: -
V: TRBV2
J: TRBJ1-4
size: -
DNA: TGTGCCAGCAGTTACACGCCGGGACACCGGGTTTTT
CDR3: CASSYTPGHRVF

D: TRBD2
V: TRBV5-4
J: TRBJ2-7
size: -
DNA: TGTGCCAGCAGCTTGGGCGGGACTAGTACATACGAGCAGTACTTC
CDR3: CASSLGGTSTYEQYF

D: -
V: TRBV5-6
J: TRBJ2-7
size: -
DNA: TGTGCCAGCAGCATCCGGGACACCGACTACGAGCAGTACTTC
CDR3: CASSIRDTDYEQYF

D: -
V: TRBV18
J: TRBJ2-5
size: -
DNA: TGTGCCAGCTCACCCGAGGTAGCGGATCAAGAGACCCAGTACTTC
CDR3: CASSPEVADQETQYF

D: -
V: TRBV6-5
J: TRBJ1-1
size: -
DNA: TGTGCCAGCAGCCGTTCCCGGAACACTGAAGCTTTCTTT
CDR3: CASSRSRNTEAFF

D: -
V: TRBV5-1
J: TRBJ1-2
size: -
DNA: TGCGCCAGCAGCCCCACGCAGAACTATGGCTACACCTTC
CDR3: CASSPTQNYGYTF

D: TRBD1
V: TRBV2
J: TRBJ2-7
size: few
DNA: TGTGCCAGCAGTGAGGGACAGGGGGGCTACGAGCAGTACTTC
CDR3: CASSEGQGGYEQYF

D: -
V: TRBV5-1
J: TRBJ2-3
size: -
DNA: TGCGCCAGCAGCTCTCCTTCCCGGGCAGATACGCAGTATTTT
CDR3: CASSSPSRADTQYF

D: TRBD1
V: TRBV27
J: TRBJ2-1
size: -
DNA: TGTGCCAGCAGCCCCACAGGGGGCCGAGGACTATTCGGGCAGTTCTTC
CDR3: CASSPTGGRGLFGQFF

D: -
V: TRBV10-1
J: TRBJ2-7
size: -
DNA: TGCGCCAGCAGTGAGTCAGGGGCTGTCAACGAGCAGTACTTC
CDR3: CASSESGAVNEQYF

D: TRBD1
V: TRBV5-1
J: TRBJ1-3
size: -
DNA: TGCGCCAGCAGCCGAGGACAGGGACACGGAAACACCATATATTTT
CDR3: CASSRGQGHGNTIYF

D: -
V: TRBV6-1
J: TRBJ1-2
size: -
DNA: TGTGCCAGCAGTGAAGCGCTTCGGGGGGCGGGTGGCTACACCTTC
CDR3: CASSEALRGAGGYTF

D: -
V: TRBV5-6
J: TRBJ1-1
size: -
DNA: TGTGCCAGCAGCCTATACAGTGAAGCTTTCTTT
CDR3: CASSLYSEAFF

D: -
V: TRBV5-1
J: TRBJ1-1
size: few
DNA: TGCGCCAGCAGCTTAGTAGGGACACAGAACACTGAAGCTTTCTTT
CDR3: CASSLVGTQNTEAFF

D: TRBD2
V: TRBV9
J: TRBJ2-3
size: once
DNA: TGTGCCAGCAGCCTGGGGGCGGCTAGCGGGTTGACAGATACGCAGTATTTT
CDR3: CASSLGAASGLTDTQYF

D: TRBD1
V: TRBV18
J: TRBJ1-1
size: -
DNA: TGTGCCAGCTCACCCGAAGCCCAGGGGGATGTTGACACTGAAGCTTTCTTT
CDR3: CASSPEAQGDVDTEAFF

D: TRBD2
V: TRBV5-1
J: TRBJ2-3
size: -
DNA: TGCGCCAGCAGCTTGCGGGTTAGATCTGAATTGGGGACTAGCGGTACAGATACGCAGTATTTT
CDR3: CASSLRVRSELGTSGTDTQYF

D: -
V: TRBV6-4
J: TRBJ2-4
size: -
DNA: TGTGCCAGCTCCCCCTTAAGGCGGGCGGGAAACATTCAGTACTTC
CDR3: CASSPLRRAGNIQYF

D: TRBD1
V: TRBV5-1
J: TRBJ1-1
size: -
DNA: TGCGCCAGCAGCTTGGAGGGGGCGGACACTGAAGCTTTCTTT
CDR3: CASSLEGADTEAFF

D: -
V: TRBV30
J: TRBJ2-2
size: -
DNA: TGTGCCTGGAGTGAACTATGGGACACCGGGGAGCTGTTTTTT
CDR3: CAWSELWDTGELFF

D: TRBD1
V: TRBV6-5
J: TRBJ2-2
size: -
DNA: TGTGCCAGCAGGGACAGGGGGTACACCGGGGAGCTGTTTTTT
CDR3: CASRDRGYTGELFF

D: -
V: TRBV10-1
J: TRBJ1-5
size: -
DNA: TGCGCCAGCAGTGAGGACTTCAATCAGCCCCAGCATTTT
CDR3: CASSEDFNQPQHF

D: TRBD2
V: TRBV7-9
J: TRBJ2-5
size: -
DNA: TGTGCCAGCAGCTCCGGGACTAGCCCATGGGCCCAGTACTTC
CDR3: CASSSGTSPWAQYF

D: -
V: TRBV5-1
J: TRBJ2-7
size: few
DNA: TGCGCCAGCAGCAAGTCTAGGGGCGAGCCCTACTACGAGCAGTACTTC
CDR3: CASSKSRGEPYYEQYF

D: TRBD1
V: TRBV29-1
J: TRBJ2-7
size: few
DNA: TGCAGCGTTGCCACAGGGGACAGCTCCTACGAGCAGTACTTC
CDR3: CSVATGDSSYEQYF

D: -
V: TRBV7-9
J: TRBJ2-2
size: -
DNA: TGTGCCAGCAGCTTGTTACTTACAGGAAGCGGGGAGCTGTTTTTT
CDR3: CASSLLLTGSGELFF

D: TRBD1
V: TRBV6-6
J: TRBJ1-5
size: -
DNA: TGTGCCAGCAGACCCAGGGGGAGCAATCAGCCCCAGCATTTT
CDR3: CASRPRGSNQPQHF